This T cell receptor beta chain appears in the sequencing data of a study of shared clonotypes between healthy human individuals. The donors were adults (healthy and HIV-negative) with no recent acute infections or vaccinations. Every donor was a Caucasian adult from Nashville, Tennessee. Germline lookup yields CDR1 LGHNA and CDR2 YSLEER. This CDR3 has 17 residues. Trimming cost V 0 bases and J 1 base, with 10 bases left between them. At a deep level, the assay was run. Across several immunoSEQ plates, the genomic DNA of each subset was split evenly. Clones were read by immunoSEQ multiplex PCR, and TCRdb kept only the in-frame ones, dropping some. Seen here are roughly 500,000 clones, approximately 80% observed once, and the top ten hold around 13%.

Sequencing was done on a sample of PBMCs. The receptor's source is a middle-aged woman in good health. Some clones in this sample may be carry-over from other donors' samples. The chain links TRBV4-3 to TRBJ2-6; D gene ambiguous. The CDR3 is CASSQEVDFSGANVLTF. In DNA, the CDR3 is TGCGCCAGCAGCCAAGAGGTCGACTTTTCTGGGGCCAACGTCCTGACTTTC.